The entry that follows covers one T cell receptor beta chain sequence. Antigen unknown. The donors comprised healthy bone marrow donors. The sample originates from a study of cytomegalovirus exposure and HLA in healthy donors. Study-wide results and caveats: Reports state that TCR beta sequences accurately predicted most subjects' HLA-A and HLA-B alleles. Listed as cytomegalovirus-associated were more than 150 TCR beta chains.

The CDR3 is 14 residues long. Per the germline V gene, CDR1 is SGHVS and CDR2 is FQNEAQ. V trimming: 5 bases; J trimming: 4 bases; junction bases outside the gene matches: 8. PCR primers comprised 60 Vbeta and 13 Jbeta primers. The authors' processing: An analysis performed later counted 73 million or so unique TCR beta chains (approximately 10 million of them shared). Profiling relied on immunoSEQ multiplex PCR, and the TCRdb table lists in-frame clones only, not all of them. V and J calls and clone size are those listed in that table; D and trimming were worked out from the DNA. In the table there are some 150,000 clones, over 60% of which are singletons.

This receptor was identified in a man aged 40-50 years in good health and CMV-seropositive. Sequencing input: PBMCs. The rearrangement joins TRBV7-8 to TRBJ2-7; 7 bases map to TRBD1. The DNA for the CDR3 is TGTGCCAGCAGCCCGACAGGGATTGGATACGAGCAGTACTTC. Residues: CASSPTGIGYEQYF.